This TCR beta chain was obtained from a study of blood T cell repertoires in COVID-19. Study-level background: Acute and convalescent COVID-19 samples came from the United States, Italy and Spain. From T cells, B-cell-depleted T cells, or PBMCs came the material, which was cDNA or gDNA.

The CDR3 loop spans 14 amino acids. Trimming shortened V by 5 bases and J by 7 bases, and 17 bases separated the two germline ends. CDR1 and CDR2 (germline): SNHLY, FYNNEI. Authors' analysis steps: Nucleated cell number was recorded as an estimate derived from reference gene primer amplification. Produced via immunoSEQ multiplex PCR; TCRdb's table is partial and in-frame only. The V and J calls and clone size come from that table; D and trimming were worked out from the DNA. The repertoire holds under 350,000 clones, with 75% to 90% as singletons. Sequencing used peripheral blood. This clonotype was obtained from a man between 40 and 49 years old with acute or convalescent COVID-19. V gene TRBV2 combines with J gene TRBJ1-2; a possible D gene is TRBD1 (6 bases). The CDR3 sequence is CASSSDSIKGGYTF. The CDR3 coding sequence is TGTGCCAGCAGTTCGGACAGCATCAAAGGTGGCTACACCTTC.